Listed below are T cell receptor beta chains from one sample, sequenced in a study of blood T cell repertoires in COVID-19. Measured with immunoSEQ multiplex PCR; TCRdb has only the in-frame clones, and not every one. The data hold about 89,000 clones, with around 72% observed a single time. The sample comprised peripheral blood. The receptors here all came from a woman older than 75 with acute or convalescent COVID-19. The CDR3 runs from the conserved cysteine through the conserved F or W. A D gene is named only where the DNA matches it firmly. Clone size is shown for a subset of rows, as once, few, many or a class of expanded clone.

abundance: .
j_gene: TRBJ1-2
len: 11
v_gene: TRBV5-5
d_gene: .
CDR3nt: TGTGCCAGCAGCTTGGCGTATGGCTACACCTTC
CDR3aa: CASSLAYGYTF

abundance: .
j_gene: TRBJ1-2
len: 14
v_gene: TRBV5-6
d_gene: .
CDR3nt: TGTGCCAGCAGCTTGGCAGGGCTAGGGGGAGGCTACACCTTC
CDR3aa: CASSLAGLGGGYTF

abundance: .
j_gene: TRBJ1-1
len: 12
v_gene: TRBV5-1
d_gene: TRBD1
CDR3nt: TGCGCCAGCAGGACAGGGGACACTGAAGCTTTCTTT
CDR3aa: CASRTGDTEAFF

abundance: .
j_gene: TRBJ1-1
len: 14
v_gene: TRBV7-9
d_gene: .
CDR3nt: TGTGCCAGCAGCTTACCCGGAGAGGGCACTGAAGCTTTCTTT
CDR3aa: CASSLPGEGTEAFF

abundance: .
j_gene: TRBJ2-5
len: 17
v_gene: TRBV4-3
d_gene: .
CDR3nt: TGCGCCAGCAGCCAAGTAAGGAGGGGTAGGCCCCAAGAGACCCAGTACTTC
CDR3aa: CASSQVRRGRPQETQYF

abundance: .
j_gene: TRBJ1-2
len: 16
v_gene: TRBV2
d_gene: TRBD1
CDR3nt: TGTGCCAGCAGTGAACAAAGGACAGGCTATTCAGGGGGCTACACCTTC
CDR3aa: CASSEQRTGYSGGYTF

abundance: .
j_gene: TRBJ2-7
len: 14
v_gene: TRBV7-2
d_gene: TRBD2
CDR3nt: TGTGCCAGCAGCCCGGGACTAGCGGCCTACGAGCAGTACTTC
CDR3aa: CASSPGLAAYEQYF

abundance: few
j_gene: TRBJ2-7
len: 14
v_gene: TRBV10-3
d_gene: TRBD1
CDR3nt: TGTGCCATCAGTGACCGGGACAGAGCCTACGAGCAGTACTTC
CDR3aa: CAISDRDRAYEQYF

abundance: .
j_gene: TRBJ2-5
len: 15
v_gene: TRBV7-9
d_gene: TRBD2
CDR3nt: TGTGCCAGCAGCCCTAGCGGGGGTGGGCAAGAGACCCAGTACTTC
CDR3aa: CASSPSGGGQETQYF

abundance: once
j_gene: TRBJ1-6
len: 15
v_gene: TRBV11-1
d_gene: .
CDR3nt: TGTGCCAGCAGCCGAACCGGGGGTGGTAATTCACCCCTCCACTTT
CDR3aa: CASSRTGGGNSPLHF

abundance: .
j_gene: TRBJ2-4
len: 15
v_gene: TRBV7-2
d_gene: .
CDR3nt: TGTGCCAGCAGCCTCAAGAAGGGGGTCAAAAACATTCAGTACTTC
CDR3aa: CASSLKKGVKNIQYF

abundance: .
j_gene: TRBJ1-5
len: 15
v_gene: TRBV18
d_gene: .
CDR3nt: TGTGCCAGCTCACCAGAGGCGCCTAGCAATCAGCCCCAGCATTTT
CDR3aa: CASSPEAPSNQPQHF

abundance: few
j_gene: TRBJ1-5
len: 13
v_gene: TRBV30
d_gene: .
CDR3nt: TGTGCCTGGAGTGGGAGGAGCAATCAGCCCCAGCATTTT
CDR3aa: CAWSGRSNQPQHF

abundance: .
j_gene: TRBJ2-2
len: 13
v_gene: TRBV11-3
d_gene: .
CDR3nt: TGTGCCAGCAGCTTAGACAGCACCGGGGAGCTGTTTTTT
CDR3aa: CASSLDSTGELFF

abundance: .
j_gene: TRBJ1-3
len: 17
v_gene: TRBV5-1
d_gene: .
CDR3nt: TGCGCCAGCAGCTTGCTTCCCCCAGTGTCCTCTGGAAACACCATATATTTT
CDR3aa: CASSLLPPVSSGNTIYF

abundance: .
j_gene: TRBJ2-1
len: 16
v_gene: TRBV4-3
d_gene: TRBD2
CDR3nt: TGCGCCAGCAGCCAAGGGGGACTAGCGGTGATCAATGAGCAGTTCTTC
CDR3aa: CASSQGGLAVINEQFF

abundance: .
j_gene: TRBJ1-2
len: 14
v_gene: TRBV2
d_gene: TRBD1
CDR3nt: TGTGCCAGCACCGAGGACAGGATTAACTATGGCTACACCTTC
CDR3aa: CASTEDRINYGYTF

abundance: .
j_gene: TRBJ2-3
len: 15
v_gene: TRBV5-1
d_gene: TRBD2
CDR3nt: TGCGCCAGCAGTTCGTCTCGGGGGGGCACAGATACGCAGTATTTT
CDR3aa: CASSSSRGGTDTQYF

abundance: .
j_gene: TRBJ1-1
len: 16
v_gene: TRBV15
d_gene: .
CDR3nt: TGTGCCACCAGCAGACTACCATCCGCCGGGTCATTTGAAGCTTTCTTT
CDR3aa: CATSRLPSAGSFEAFF

abundance: once
j_gene: TRBJ1-2
len: 15
v_gene: TRBV7-2
d_gene: .
CDR3nt: TGTGCCAGCAGCGTCCGGGATCCACTCATCTATGGCTACACCTTC
CDR3aa: CASSVRDPLIYGYTF

abundance: .
j_gene: TRBJ1-1
len: 13
v_gene: TRBV6-5
d_gene: .
CDR3nt: TGTGCCAGCAGTTACAGGGGGTACACTGAAGCTTTCTTT
CDR3aa: CASSYRGYTEAFF

abundance: .
j_gene: TRBJ1-1
len: 14
v_gene: TRBV28
d_gene: .
CDR3nt: TGTGCCAGCAGTACTCAGACGGGGGTCGCTGAAGCTTTCTTT
CDR3aa: CASSTQTGVAEAFF

abundance: .
j_gene: TRBJ2-5
len: 14
v_gene: TRBV24-1
d_gene: TRBD2
CDR3nt: TGTGCCACCAGTGATACTAGCGGGGAAGAGACCCAGTACTTC
CDR3aa: CATSDTSGEETQYF

abundance: .
j_gene: TRBJ1-1
len: 15
v_gene: TRBV6-6
d_gene: TRBD1
CDR3nt: TGTGCCAGCTCTCCAGGGGGCAACAGAAACACTGAAGCTTTCTTT
CDR3aa: CASSPGGNRNTEAFF

abundance: .
j_gene: TRBJ2-2
len: 15
v_gene: TRBV6-5
d_gene: TRBD2
CDR3nt: TGTGCCAGCAGTCTAGCGGGGGTGAACACCGGGGAGCTGTTTTTT
CDR3aa: CASSLAGVNTGELFF

abundance: once
j_gene: TRBJ2-2
len: 16
v_gene: TRBV5-4
d_gene: .
CDR3nt: TGTGCCAGCAGCGCCCGGACAGGGAGGGTCCCCGGGGAGCTGTTTTTT
CDR3aa: CASSARTGRVPGELFF

abundance: .
j_gene: TRBJ2-7
len: 15
v_gene: TRBV19
d_gene: TRBD1
CDR3nt: TGTGCCAGTAGTATAGGTGGACAGGGGGCCTACGAGCAGTACTTC
CDR3aa: CASSIGGQGAYEQYF

abundance: .
j_gene: TRBJ1-1
len: 14
v_gene: TRBV10-3
d_gene: .
CDR3nt: TGTGCCATCAGTGCGAGGACACCGAACACTGAAGCTTTCTTT
CDR3aa: CAISARTPNTEAFF

abundance: .
j_gene: TRBJ1-4
len: 15
v_gene: TRBV4-3
d_gene: .
CDR3nt: TGCGCCAGCAGCCAAGAAGTAGGGGGTAATGAAAAACTGTTTTTT
CDR3aa: CASSQEVGGNEKLFF

abundance: .
j_gene: TRBJ1-5
len: 14
v_gene: TRBV6-5
d_gene: .
CDR3nt: TGTGCCAGCAGTTACTCCCAGCGTAATCAGCCCCAGCATTTT
CDR3aa: CASSYSQRNQPQHF

abundance: few
j_gene: TRBJ2-5
len: 16
v_gene: TRBV7-2
d_gene: .
CDR3nt: TGTGCCAGCAGCTTTCGACAGAACGGGCCCCAAGAGACCCAGTACTTC
CDR3aa: CASSFRQNGPQETQYF

abundance: .
j_gene: TRBJ1-1
len: 14
v_gene: TRBV7-9
d_gene: .
CDR3nt: TGTGCCAGCAGCTTGGCCACCGCTTCCACTGAAGCTTTCTTT
CDR3aa: CASSLATASTEAFF

abundance: .
j_gene: TRBJ1-2
len: 14
v_gene: TRBV4-3
d_gene: TRBD1
CDR3nt: TGCGCCAGCAGCGACCGGACAGGAGACTATGGCTACACCTTC
CDR3aa: CASSDRTGDYGYTF

abundance: few
j_gene: TRBJ1-2
len: 11
v_gene: TRBV7-9
d_gene: .
CDR3nt: TGTGCCAGGAGGGACAACGATGGCTACACCTTC
CDR3aa: CARRDNDGYTF

abundance: .
j_gene: TRBJ2-4
len: 16
v_gene: TRBV7-2
d_gene: TRBD2
CDR3nt: TGTGCCAGCACCTCTCGAGCGGGGGGGCTCGAAAACATTCAGTACTTC
CDR3aa: CASTSRAGGLENIQYF

abundance: .
j_gene: TRBJ2-7
len: 13
v_gene: TRBV7-2
d_gene: TRBD2
CDR3nt: TGTGCCAGCAGCTTCCTAGCGGGCGACGAGCAGTACTTC
CDR3aa: CASSFLAGDEQYF

abundance: .
j_gene: TRBJ1-1
len: 11
v_gene: TRBV7-2
d_gene: .
CDR3nt: TGTGCCAGCAGCTCTTCGGGAAGCGCTTTCTTT
CDR3aa: CASSSSGSAFF

abundance: .
j_gene: TRBJ1-5
len: 15
v_gene: TRBV15
d_gene: TRBD1
CDR3nt: TGTGCCACCAGCAGGGATACAGGGGGGCGTCAGCCCCAGCATTTT
CDR3aa: CATSRDTGGRQPQHF

abundance: .
j_gene: TRBJ1-1
len: 14
v_gene: TRBV5-1
d_gene: .
CDR3nt: TGCGCCAGCAGCTTAGGACAGTTTGGTCCAGAAGCTTTCTTT
CDR3aa: CASSLGQFGPEAFF

abundance: .
j_gene: TRBJ2-5
len: 15
v_gene: TRBV18
d_gene: .
CDR3nt: TGTGCCAGCTCACCACGAGGGTCGGGGCAAGAGACCCAGTACTTC
CDR3aa: CASSPRGSGQETQYF